This T cell receptor (beta chain) was recorded in a study of control samples from healthy donors and cancer patients. Trimming removed 0 bases at V and 9 bases at J, with 7 bases between. The germline gives CDR1 SGHRS, CDR2 YFSETQ. The CDR3 spans 11 residues. The assay was immunoSEQ multiplex PCR, and TCRdb's table has in-frame clones only and misses some. This table holds fewer than 200,000 clones, around nine tenths found once. Sequenced: blood. The V and J genes are TRBV5-1 and TRBJ2-7, with D maybe TRBD1 (5 bases). The clonotype was recovered from a man aged 30 to 39 in good health. This CDR3 is CASSLEGWQYF. As DNA, the CDR3 is TGCGCCAGCAGCTTGGAGGGGTGGCAGTACTTC.